This T cell receptor beta chain was retrieved from a study of post-analysis software for immune sequencing data. Overall study results and limits: Under the F measure, samples that were prepared in one batch clustered strongly together. About five TRBV segments were more frequent in patients than controls; TRBV5-6, TRBV5-1 and TRBV20-1 belonged to this group.

With respect to this clonotype: No antigen is known for it.

Unique molecular identifiers had been added to the TCR beta cDNA libraries. TCRdb reanalysed the PCR reads using MiXCR and keeps one entry per CDR3 protein. This repertoire shows a few hundred thousand distinct CDR3 sequences, over 35% found once; its top ten account for around an eighth. The V gene's germline CDR1 is LGHDT and CDR2 YNNKEL (reference sequence). CDR3 length equals 18 residues. With 1 base clipped from V and 0 bases from J, the junction kept 9 bases outside the gene matches. The chain couples TRBV3-1 to TRBJ2-3, with 8 bases identical to TRBD2. The specimen sequenced was blood. The TCR was taken from a girl between 5 and 17 years old with multiple sclerosis. The CDR3 nucleotides are TGTGCCAGCAGCCAAGCGAGACTAGCGCTTTATAGCACAGATACGCAGTATTTT. Residues: CASSQARLALYSTDTQYF.